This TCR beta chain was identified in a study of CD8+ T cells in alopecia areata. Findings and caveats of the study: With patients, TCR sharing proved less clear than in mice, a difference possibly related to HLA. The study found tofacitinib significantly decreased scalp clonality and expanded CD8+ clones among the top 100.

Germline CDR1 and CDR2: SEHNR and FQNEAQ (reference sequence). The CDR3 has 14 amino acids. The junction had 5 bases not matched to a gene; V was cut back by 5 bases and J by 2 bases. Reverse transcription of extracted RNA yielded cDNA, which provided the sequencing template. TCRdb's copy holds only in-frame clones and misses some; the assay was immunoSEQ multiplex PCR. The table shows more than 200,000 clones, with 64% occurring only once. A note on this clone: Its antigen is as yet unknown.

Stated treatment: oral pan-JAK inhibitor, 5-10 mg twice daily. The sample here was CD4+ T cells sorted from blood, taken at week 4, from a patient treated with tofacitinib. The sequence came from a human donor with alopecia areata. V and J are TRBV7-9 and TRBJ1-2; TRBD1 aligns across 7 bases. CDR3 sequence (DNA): TGTGCCAGCAGCGGGACAGTTGACAACTATGGCTACACCTTC. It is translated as CASSGTVDNYGYTF.